These 8 T cell receptor beta chains came from one sample sequenced in a study of beta chain features in type 1 diabetes. Sequencing targeted expressed TCRB transcripts, as all isolated RNA had been reverse transcribed. The data were produced by immunoSEQ multiplex PCR, yet TCRdb's version contains in-frame clones alone and is incomplete. Among roughly 120,000 clones listed, about two fifths were seen once. The material sequenced was stem cell memory CD4+ T cells from blood. These receptors were collected from a woman aged 18-29 years in good health.

This clone occurred a few times. V is TRBV6-1 and J is TRBJ2-1; D possibly corresponds to TRBD2 (6 bases). The CDR3 has 12 amino acids. Per germline, CDR1 MNHNS and CDR2 SASEGT. The V end lost 1 base, the J end lost 12 bases, and 10 bases lay between the germline ends. The CDR3 region has the DNA TGTGCCAGCAGTGAAGTTAGGAGGGCGCAGTTCTTC. Encoded protein: CASSEVRRAQFF.

V and J are TRBV28 and TRBJ2-7, with TRBD2 matching 12 bases. V gave up 5 bases and J gave up 3 bases; unmatched junction bases: 8. The CDR3 extends over 16 amino acids. Germline V CDR1 and CDR2: MDHEN, SYDVKM. The CDR3 protein is CASSPPGLAGIYEQYF. The CDR3 DNA is TGTGCCAGCAGTCCCCCCGGACTAGCGGGAATCTACGAGCAGTACTTC.

This clone has more than one count but fewer than ten. The chain employs TRBV19 and TRBJ2-7; perhaps TRBD2 as D (6 bases). The ends were cut back, 1 base at V and 12 bases at J, with 10 bases in the middle. Germline CDR1 and CDR2: LNHDA and SQIVND (reference sequence). The CDR3 spans 11 residues. Written as DNA, the CDR3 is TGTGCCAGTAGTATAGGGCGGGACCTGTACTTC. It is translated as CASSIGRDLYF.

The chain employs TRBV6-5 and TRBJ2-7; 10 bases are a match to TRBD2. Losses at the gene ends were 2 bases for V and 0 bases for J; bases not matched to a gene: 1. Germline V gene lookup returns CDR1 MNHEY and CDR2 SVGAGI. This CDR3 region has 15 residues. The CDR3 bases are TGTGCCAGCAGTTACGGACTAGCGGACTCCTACGAGCAGTACTTC. This sequence encodes CASSYGLADSYEQYF.

The table lists this clone with a few counts. The chain combines TRBV19 with TRBJ1-1; D call uncertain. This CDR3 contains 14 residues. The V end was cut by 5 bases, the J end by 0 bases, with 10 bases between. Germline loops: CDR1 LNHDA, CDR2 SQIVND (reference sequence). Here the CDR3 reads CASSVSDLNTEAFF. In DNA, the CDR3 is TGTGCCAGTAGTGTCAGCGACCTGAACACTGAAGCTTTCTTT.

The gene calls are TRBV11-2 and TRBJ2-3, with TRBD1 identical over 8 bases. This CDR3 spans 14 amino acids. Germline-derived CDR1 and CDR2 are SGHAT and FQNNGV. With 6 bases clipped from V and 5 bases from J, the junction kept 7 bases outside the gene matches. As DNA, the CDR3 is TGTGCCAGCAGAGGCAGGGGGCTTGGAGATACGCAGTATTTT. It codes for CASRGRGLGDTQYF.

This clone was observed a handful of times. This chain joins TRBV18 and TRBJ1-2; D is uncertain. The germline V gene has CDR1 KGHSH and CDR2 LQKENI. The CDR3 is 14 residues long. The V end was cut by 1 base, the J end by 3 bases, with 9 bases between. CDR3 nucleotide sequence: TGTGCCAGCTCACCACTGGAGGCTGACTATGGCTACACCTTC. Its protein product is CASSPLEADYGYTF.

This chain links TRBV10-3 with TRBJ1-1, with D uncertain. The CDR3 is 13 amino acids. The germline gives CDR1 ENHRY, CDR2 SYGVKD. V lost 6 bases, J lost 3 bases, and 11 bases lay in between. The DNA for the CDR3 is TGTGCCATCAGGCCGGGGAGGTACACTGAAGCTTTCTTT. Its translation is CAIRPGRYTEAFF.